Listed here is a single TCR beta chain. This clonotype was detected only a few times. This clone's antigen is unknown. The sample holds no much larger clone one base away, and base qualities are not on file. TCRdb records Illumina HiSeq 2500 as the sequencer. Quantitative 5'-RACE with molecular barcodes was used to prepare TCR beta libraries. Under the source paper's analysis protocol: A new computational method based on a probabilistic model of VDJ rearrangement was used to identify disease-linked TCR variants. The public reads were reanalyzed by TCRdb: fastp trimming at Q25, MiXCR alignment, in-frame beta chains only. Entries that share a CDR3 protein sequence are merged under the most common genes and DNA. The V and J calls and clone size come from TCRdb's table, not from the authors' own analysis. The sample table holds fewer than 750,000 distinct CDR3 sequences, of which 19% were seen once. The biggest ten clones account for around 20% of the sample.

From the germline V gene, CDR1 is SGDLS and CDR2 is YYNGEE. Ends trimmed: V by 5 bases, J by 4 bases; bases unmatched to a gene: 14. From its cysteine to its phenylalanine, the CDR3 spans 16 amino acids. The only DNA kept is the CDR3, 48 bases in frame from the first base. The source of the sample is a study of CD8 T cells in ankylosing spondylitis (dated by TCRdb to 2016 to 2017). About the study as a whole: T cell receptor beta repertoires were profiled in healthy donors and ankylosing spondylitis patients so that disease-linked TCR variants could be found. In total, the full study cohort was made up of about 99 healthy donors and 25 to 30 ankylosing spondylitis patients. Samples of peripheral blood were taken, and for ankylosing spondylitis patients, synovial fluid was collected as well.

What the research found in general, with its limitations: The disease-linked clones were reported as significantly enriched in matched synovial fluid samples from ankylosing spondylitis patients. In peripheral blood, the disease-linked clones were found at relatively low frequencies and had a CD8+ phenotype. A TCR beta motif made up of several highly homologous amino acid variants appeared to be characteristic of blood from ankylosing spondylitis patients. Some motif variants had previously been reported in the synovial fluid and blood of reactive arthritis patients, which suggests shared mechanisms of disease initiation.

The origin of this receptor is a male donor with ankylosing spondylitis. This chain is built from TRBV9 and TRBJ1-2; the junction holds 7 bases that match TRBD1. The sequencing input was blood, either unsorted or a sorted T cell fraction (not recorded which). Read as DNA, the sequence is TGTGCCAGCAGTCCTTTTACAGGGGCAGTCGGCTATGGCTACACCTTC. Its protein reads: CASSPFTGAVGYGYTF.